The sequence of this T cell receptor (beta chain) was determined in a study of cytomegalovirus exposure and HLA in healthy donors. Germline V gene lookup returns CDR1 SGHTA and CDR2 FQGNSA. Between the trimmed V and J ends, which lost 5 bases and 0 bases, there was a span of 15 bases. The CDR3 length is 16 residues. PCR used 60 Vbeta primers and 13 Jbeta primers. Data came from immunoSEQ multiplex PCR; TCRdb stores just in-frame clones and leaves some out. The sample lists approximately 190,000 clones, over 75% seen once, with roughly 6.3% in the top ten. This clone appeared a few times. Its antigen is unknown. General study points: The majority of CMV-associated TCR beta chains were reported as apparently HLA-restricted in a later analysis. Per published accounts, TCR beta sequences correctly predicted the HLA-A and HLA-B alleles of most subjects. Later genetic work tied a missense DCLRE1C variant to beta-chain V and J trimming. The authors later found HLA-associated TCR beta chains more clonally expanded than equally common others.

The chain joins TRBV7-2 to TRBJ2-3; D may be TRBD2 (6 bases). The receptor was isolated from a man aged 40-49 years in good health and CMV-seropositive. Specimen: PBMCs. The CDR3 loop reads CASSPRTTSSTDTQYF. The CDR3 coding sequence is TGTGCCAGCAGCCCGAGGACTACCTCTAGCACAGATACGCAGTATTTT.